This T cell receptor beta chain originates from a study of cytomegalovirus exposure and HLA in healthy donors. The overall study: Within an early data release were about 85 million unique TCRs drawn from HLA-typed donors. In terms of ancestry, the Caucasian-associated cluster contained more than 65% of the roughly 400 genotyped donors.

Overall study results and limits: Available immune exposure information was restricted to CMV serostatus only. Reported results showed that the classifier diagnosed cytomegalovirus status with high specificity and sensitivity.

V gave up 4 bases and J gave up 7 bases; unmatched junction bases: 8. This CDR3 region has 14 residues. CDR1 and CDR2 (germline): SGHRS, YFSETQ. On this clone itself: Antigen specificity is unknown.

Both 60 Vbeta primers and 13 Jbeta primers went into the PCR. The method was immunoSEQ multiplex PCR; TCRdb's version includes in-frame clones alone and lacks a portion of them. The data contain more than 85,000 clones, over 75% of them singletons. Sample: PBMCs. The J gene is TRBJ2-5, the V gene TRBV5-1; 9 bases fit TRBD1. The clonotype comes from a man younger than 45 in good health and CMV-seropositive. The CDR3 loop reads CASSDGTGRVTQYF. The CDR3 nucleotides read TGCGCCAGCAGCGATGGGACAGGGAGGGTGACCCAGTACTTC.